These 25 T cell receptor beta chains share one sample of origin, sequenced in a study of a mutant IDH1 vaccine in newly diagnosed glioma. Sequenced by immunoSEQ multiplex PCR; TCRdb stores in-frame clones only, minus some. Here the sample spans around 31,000 clones, nearly 90% being singletons. These receptors have no identified antigens. Indicated time point: week 11, during vaccination. Topical imiquimod accompanied each vaccine dose, which consisted of 300 ug of mutant IDH1 20-mer peptide. The specimen was PBMCs, collected from a glioma patient whose treatment included an IDH1 peptide vaccine. These receptors all come from a young man with glioma.

The chain couples TRBV6-5 to TRBJ2-5; 10 nucleotides agree with TRBD1. Germline values: CDR1 MNHEY, CDR2 SVGAGI. The CDR3 is made up of 15 amino acids. J lost 5 bases, V lost 4 bases, and 7 bases had no gene match. The CDR3 loop is CASSSRTGGVETQYF. CDR3 DNA: TGTGCCAGCAGTTCCCGGACAGGGGGAGTGGAGACCCAGTACTTC.

This clone was found a few times. The V gene is TRBV11-2, the J gene TRBJ1-1; possible D gene TRBD1, 5 bases. The CDR3 totals 15 residues. Germline V gene data show CDR1 as SGHAT and CDR2 as FQNNGV. The V end was cut by 2 bases, the J end by 1 base, with 11 bases between. CDR3 nucleotide sequence: TGTGCCAGCAGCTTACAGGGAGGTGGGAACACTGAAGCTTTCTTT. Translated: CASSLQGGGNTEAFF.

This clone was picked up one time. The V gene is TRBV30, the J gene TRBJ1-1; no definite D call. The germline V gene has CDR1 GTSNPN and CDR2 SVGIG (reference sequence). The CDR3 extends over 11 amino acids. V lost 1 base, J lost 8 bases, and 8 bases lay in between. CDR3 region: CAWSGAAEAFF. The CDR3 DNA is TGTGCCTGGAGTGGGGCCGCGGAAGCTTTCTTT.

V usage is TRBV7-2 and J usage is TRBJ2-3, with D perhaps being TRBD1 or TRBD2 (5 bases each). V lost 5 bases and J lost 8, with 14 bases in between. CDR3 length: 13 residues. CDR1 and CDR2 from the germline V gene are SGHTA and FQGNSA. The CDR3 coding sequence is TGTGCCAGCAGCCCCCAATTTGGGGGTACGCAGTATTTT. Protein: CASSPQFGGTQYF.

The rearrangement uses TRBV27 and TRBJ2-7, with D perhaps given as TRBD1 or TRBD2 (5 bases each). Germline CDR1 and CDR2: MNHEY and SMNVEV (reference sequence). V lost 1 base to trimming and J lost 6 bases, with 16 bases between them. The CDR3 extends over 15 amino acids. CDR3 amino acids: CASSLWQGEFLEQYF. DNA for the CDR3: TGTGCCAGCAGTTTATGGCAGGGAGAATTTCTCGAGCAGTACTTC.

The chain uses TRBV7-9 and TRBJ1-3, with TRBD1 as a possible D gene (6 bases). Germline V gene sequence: CDR1 SEHNR, CDR2 FQNEAQ (reference sequence). The V end was cut by 5 bases, the J end by 0 bases, with 11 bases between. CDR3 length equals 15 residues. CDR3 residues: CASSVGQFSGNTIYF. As DNA, the CDR3 is TGTGCCAGCAGCGTAGGACAGTTCTCTGGAAACACCATATATTTT.

CDR3 nucleotides: TGTGCCAGCAGGCAGGGGGTCTATCAGCCCCAGCATTTT. This encodes CASRQGVYQPQHF. The gene calls are TRBV6-5 and TRBJ1-5; TRBD1 agrees at 7 bases. V dropped 6 bases and J dropped 5; count of bases not matched to a gene: 4. CDR3 length equals 13 residues. Per the germline V gene, CDR1 is MNHEY and CDR2 is SVGAGI.

This clone was recorded once. Written as DNA, the CDR3 is TGTGCCAGCAGCCACCCCAGAAGGGCCACTGAAGCTTTCTTT. Its protein is CASSHPRRATEAFF. The chain combines TRBV4-2 with TRBJ1-1; D is unclear. The CDR3 length is 14 residues. CDR1 is LGHNA and CDR2 is YNFKEQ in the germline V gene. Trimming cost V 3 bases and J 4 bases, with 12 bases left between them.

CDR3 protein: CASKLRSLDVVRNKAFF. The CDR3 DNA is TGTGCCAGCAAGCTCAGGAGCTTAGACGTTGTGAGGAATAAAGCTTTCTTT. The rearrangement uses TRBV28 and TRBJ1-1; D is uncertain. The CDR3 sequence is 17 residues long. Deletions cut 7 bases from V and 9 bases from J, with 30 bases between. Germline V gene lookup returns CDR1 MDHEN and CDR2 SYDVKM.

This clone was recorded once. The chain recombines TRBV19 with TRBJ2-5, with 11 nucleotides matching TRBD2. V was pared by 3 bases and J by 2 bases, with 5 bases of the junction left unmatched. The length of the CDR3 is 16 residues. Per the germline V gene, CDR1 is LNHDA and CDR2 is SQIVND (reference sequence). CDR3 DNA sequence: TGTGCCAGTAGTATGACTAGCGGGACCTATCAAGAGACCCAGTACTTC. Protein product: CASSMTSGTYQETQYF.

The rearrangement joins TRBV30 to TRBJ1-2; D call uncertain. This CDR3 is built from 12 residues. Trimming removed 0 bases from V and 5 bases from J, with 7 bases in between. The germline CDR1 and CDR2 sequences are GTSNPN and SVGIG (reference sequence). CDR3 nucleotides: TGTGCCTGGAGTGTACAAAGATATGGCTACACCTTC. Translating gives CAWSVQRYGYTF.

This clone was found once. This chain uses TRBV5-1 with TRBJ2-5; maybe TRBD1 (6 bases). V lost 4 bases, J lost 1 base, and 11 bases lay in between. The germline V gene has CDR1 SGHRS and CDR2 YFSETQ. The CDR3 loop spans 14 amino acids. This CDR3 is CASSGGQPQETQYF. The CDR3 nucleotides are TGCGCCAGCAGCGGAGGACAGCCCCAAGAGACCCAGTACTTC.

The count of this clone is one. The J gene is TRBJ1-1, the V gene TRBV29-1, with D hard to call. Deletions cut 8 bases from V and 0 bases from J, with 7 bases between. Per germline, CDR1 SQVTM and CDR2 ANQGSEA. This CDR3 has 11 amino acids. The CDR3: CSSTMNTEAFF. CDR3 nucleotide sequence: TGCAGCTCGACCATGAACACTGAAGCTTTCTTT.

V gene TRBV7-9 combines with J gene TRBJ2-7; unclear D gene. There are 14 residues in the CDR3. Trimming shortened V by 0 bases and J by 0 bases, and 6 bases separated the two germline ends. Germline CDR1 and CDR2: SEHNR and FQNEAQ (reference sequence). CDR3 protein: CASSLAGTSYEQYF. The CDR3 nucleotides are TGTGCCAGCAGCTTAGCAGGCACCTCCTACGAGCAGTACTTC. Together with reference TRBV7-9 and TRBJ2-7, the CDR3 gives the full variable domain: DTGVSQNPRHKITKRGQNVTFRCDPISEHNRLYWYRQTLGQGPEFLTYFQNEAQLEKSRLLSDRFSAERPKGSFSTLEIQRTEQGDSAMYLCASSLAGTSYEQYFGPGTRLTVT.

V usage is TRBV27 and J usage is TRBJ2-7; 9 nucleotides agree with TRBD2. After removal of 5 bases from V and 1 base from J, the junction contained 3 bases not matched to a gene. Germline V gives CDR1 MNHEY, CDR2 SMNVEV (reference sequence). The CDR3 has 14 residues. Here the CDR3 reads CASSASGRSYEQYF. CDR3 DNA: TGTGCCAGCAGTGCGAGCGGGAGGTCCTACGAGCAGTACTTC.

This clone was seen only once. The CDR3 region is CASSPQDRTQYNEQFF. In DNA form, the CDR3 reads TGCGCCAGCAGCCCCCAGGACAGGACGCAGTACAATGAGCAGTTCTTC. J is TRBJ2-1 and V is TRBV4-3; 7 bases are a match to TRBD1. The germline V gene has CDR1 LGHNA and CDR2 YSLEER. CDR3 length: 16 residues. V lost 4 bases to trimming and J lost 4 bases; unmatched junction nucleotides: 10.

This clone came up a few times. This chain joins TRBV6-5 and TRBJ1-1; 9 nucleotides line up with TRBD1. The CDR3 totals 14 residues. V shed 4 bases, J shed 4 bases, and the junction held 4 bases outside the gene matches. CDR1 and CDR2 from the germline V gene are MNHEY and SVGAGI. As DNA, the CDR3 is TGTGCCAGCAGTTCGACAGGGGGGGTCACTGAAGCTTTCTTT. This translates into CASSSTGGVTEAFF.

The chain links TRBV18 to TRBJ1-1; D call uncertain. The V gene's germline CDR1 is KGHSH and CDR2 LQKENI. Trimming pared 2 bases from V and 6 bases from J, leaving 10 bases between. The CDR3 runs to 13 residues. The CDR3: CASSPVKEAEAFF. Here the CDR3 DNA reads TGTGCCAGCTCACCAGTGAAGGAGGCTGAAGCTTTCTTT.

This clone has just one count. The chain uses TRBV6-4 and TRBJ2-1, with TRBD2 identical over 11 bases. This CDR3 contains 14 residues. Per the germline V gene, CDR1 is MRHNA and CDR2 is SNTAGT. Trimming took 8 bases from V and 7 from J; bases not matched to a gene: 7. CDR3 in amino acids: CASSPGLAANEQFF. The CDR3 nucleotides are TGTGCCAGCTCTCCGGGACTAGCGGCGAATGAGCAGTTCTTC.

J is TRBJ1-2 and V is TRBV5-1; D is unresolved. Germline CDR1 is SGHRS and CDR2 is YFSETQ. The CDR3 has 12 amino acids. V lost 0 bases, J lost 4 bases, and 4 bases lay in between. This CDR3 is CASSLDAYGYTF. In nucleotides, the CDR3 is TGCGCCAGCAGCTTGGATGCCTATGGCTACACCTTC.

CDR3 in DNA: TGTGCCAGTAGTATAGTAAGGTGGGGGATGGGACAGGGAGTAGACAATGAGCAGTTCTTC. Amino acid sequence: CASSIVRWGMGQGVDNEQFF. This chain joins TRBV19 and TRBJ2-1, with 9 bases fitting TRBD1. Per germline, CDR1 LNHDA and CDR2 SQIVND (reference sequence). J lost 5 bases, V lost 1 base, and 18 bases had no gene match. CDR3 length equals 20 residues.

This chain's CDR3 is CAWSGGQDARSEQYF. The CDR3 region has the DNA TGTGCCTGGAGTGGGGGACAGGACGCTCGTTCCGAGCAGTACTTC. The chain combines TRBV30 with TRBJ2-7; 8 bases align to TRBD1. V lost 1 base, J lost 6 bases, and 11 bases stayed unmatched. Germline V gene sequence: CDR1 GTSNPN, CDR2 SVGIG (reference sequence). This CDR3 has 15 residues.

This clone was observed a single time. This sequence joins TRBV18 and TRBJ2-2; D might be TRBD2 (5 bases). Trimming took 10 bases from V and 5 from J, leaving 17 bases between them. CDR1 and CDR2 from the germline V gene are KGHSH and LQKENI. CDR3 length: 14 residues. CDR3 loop: CATIEKRATGELFF. CDR3 nucleotides: TGTGCCACCATAGAGAAGAGGGCGACCGGGGAGCTGTTTTTT.

The chain has TRBV29-1 and TRBJ2-7, with TRBD1 identical over 8 bases. There are 13 residues in the CDR3. With 0 bases clipped from V and 4 bases from J, the junction kept 2 bases outside the gene matches. Per the germline V gene, CDR1 is SQVTM and CDR2 is ANQGSEA. CDR3 nucleotide sequence: TGCAGCGTTGAAGAGACAGGGGTTTACGAGCAGTACTTC. Its protein is CSVEETGVYEQYF.

The V call is TRBV7-3, the J call TRBJ1-1; D call uncertain. There are 13 residues in the CDR3. The V end lost 0 bases, the J end lost 5 bases, and 7 bases lay between the germline ends. Germline CDR1 SGHTA, CDR2 FQGTGA. CDR3 amino acids: CASSLTAATEAFF. The CDR3 bases are TGTGCCAGCAGCTTAACGGCGGCTACTGAAGCTTTCTTT.